This T cell receptor (beta chain) is from a study of T cell repertoires in cytomegalovirus infection. Study information: CMV epitopes in the study were HLA-C-restricted (recently identified) and HLA-B-restricted (well studied). Public TCR beta signatures marked donors with CMV infection and the matching HLA. General study points: People with CMV and the relevant HLA were identified by cumulative public TCR beta family frequency. HLA-C-restricted, CMV-specific TCR beta clonotypes were dominant ex vivo.

From germline, CDR1 is SGHRS and CDR2 YFSETQ. Trimming took off 7 bases at V and 4 bases at J, with 14 bases between the two ends. This CDR3 is built from 13 residues. Turning to this clonotype: Antigen unknown.

TCRdb reprocessed the reads with MiXCR, giving one entry per CDR3 protein. The sample holds approximately 600,000 distinct CDR3 sequences, 40% seen once. The sequence was collected from a human donor in good health (CMV status not recorded). Some clones in this sample may be carry-over from other donors' samples. The specimen was cultured PBMCs, collected from culture after CMV antigen stimulation. The chain is built from TRBV5-1 and TRBJ1-1; perhaps TRBD1 as D (6 bases). CDR3 DNA: TGCGCCAGCGGAGGAGGGGGAATCACTGAAGCTTTCTTT. This translates into CASGGGGITEAFF.